These 18 T cell receptor beta chains were sequenced from one sample in a study of T-cell memory formation after mild COVID-19. Using its own MiXCR run on the 5' RACE reads, TCRdb lists one record per CDR3 protein. Here the sample spans around 340,000 distinct CDR3 sequences, over 10% being singletons. The sample comprised PBMCs or a T cell subset sorted from them (not recorded which). These receptors were obtained from a man between 18 and 35 years old who had mild COVID-19 (a few samples of this study predate the infection). Cell type and time point are not known.

This clonotype was seen more than once but under ten times. The CDR3 sequence is CASSLEARQGVHSPLHF. In DNA, the CDR3 is TGTGCCAGCAGCTTAGAGGCGCGACAGGGGGTTCATTCACCCCTCCACTTT. The V gene is TRBV7-6, the J gene TRBJ1-6; 9 bases fit TRBD1. Trimming took 1 base from V and 8 from J; bases not matched to a gene: 9. CDR1 is SGHVS and CDR2 is FNYEAQ in the germline V gene. This CDR3 has 17 amino acids.

In DNA, the CDR3 is TGCGCCAGTGGGGGCCCGTACCAAGAGACCCAGTACTTC. The encoded protein is CASGGPYQETQYF. The chain joins TRBV5-1 to TRBJ2-5, with D perhaps TRBD1 (6 bases). Germline V gene lookup returns CDR1 SGHRS and CDR2 YFSETQ. V was cut by 8 bases and J by 0 bases, with 11 bases left in between. This CDR3 has 13 residues. The full variable domain, completed using reference TRBV5-1 and TRBJ2-5, is KAGVTQTPRYLIKTRGQQVTLSCSPISGHRSVSWYQQTPGQGLQFLFEYFSETQRNKGNFPGRFSGRQFSNSRSEMNVSTLELGDSALYLCASGGPYQETQYFGPGTRLLVL.

This chain joins TRBV4-1 and TRBJ2-3, with TRBD1 as a possible D gene (6 bases). CDR1 is MGHRA and CDR2 is YSYEKL in the germline V gene. With 0 bases removed from V and 1 base from J, the gap between germline ends came to 11 bases. The CDR3 sequence is 16 residues long. CDR3 sequence: CASSQDFAGGTDTQYF. In DNA, the CDR3 is TGCGCCAGCAGCCAAGATTTCGCAGGGGGCACAGATACGCAGTATTTT.

This clonotype was counted only a few times. V and J are TRBV28 and TRBJ2-1; TRBD1 might be the D (6 bases). The CDR3 is made up of 14 amino acids. CDR1 is MDHEN and CDR2 is SYDVKM in the germline V gene. Trimming stripped 6 bases from V and 12 bases from J, with 21 bases between. The CDR3 protein is CASSRGQPLRMQFF. Here the CDR3 DNA reads TGTGCCAGCAGCCGTGGACAGCCCTTACGAATGCAGTTCTTC.

This clonotype has a count of ten or more. The CDR3 sequence: CASSLRIAGEETQYF. As DNA, the CDR3 is TGTGCCAGCAGCTTGCGAATAGCGGGGGAAGAGACCCAGTACTTC. The V gene is TRBV11-2, the J gene TRBJ2-5; TRBD2 aligns across 9 bases. Germline V CDR1 and CDR2: SGHAT, FQNNGV. This CDR3 is 15 amino acids long. Losses at the gene ends were 3 bases for V and 3 bases for J; bases not matched to a gene: 5.

This clonotype was seen a few times. The chain combines TRBV6-2 or TRBV6-3 with TRBJ1-6; 7 bases match TRBD1. The ends lost 7 bases at V and 10 bases at J; junction bases unmatched: 10. This CDR3 spans 14 amino acids. The V gene's germline CDR1 is MNHEY and CDR2 SVGEGT. The CDR3 loop is CASNQAGGGSPLHF. CDR3 DNA sequence: TGTGCCAGCAACCAGGCAGGGGGGGGATCACCCCTCCACTTT.

This clonotype was seen only a few times. The rearrangement links TRBV3-1 to TRBJ2-4, with 8 nucleotides matching TRBD1. The V and J ends lost 4 bases and 10 bases, in that order; junction bases with no gene match: 6. Germline lookup yields CDR1 LGHDT and CDR2 YNNKEL (reference sequence). The CDR3 length is 13 residues. CDR3 protein: CASSPLRTGIQYF. The CDR3 nucleotides are TGTGCCAGCAGCCCCCTTAGGACAGGGATTCAGTACTTC.

This clonotype was observed a few times. The chain carries TRBV19 and TRBJ2-3; D remains unclear. The germline V gene encodes CDR1 LNHDA and CDR2 SQIVND (reference sequence). The V gene lost 3 bases and the J gene lost 0 bases, with 10 bases spanning the gap. This CDR3 is 15 amino acids long. This chain's CDR3 is CASSMDRMSTDTQYF. CDR3 bases: TGTGCCAGTAGTATGGATCGGATGAGCACAGATACGCAGTATTTT.

CDR3: CASSQQGVNGYTF. The DNA of the CDR3 is TGTGCCAGTAGCCAACAGGGGGTAAATGGCTACACCTTC. The chain uses TRBV19 and TRBJ1-2; 8 nucleotides line up with TRBD1. V lost 6 bases and J lost 6; bases outside the gene matches: 6. This CDR3 is built from 13 residues. CDR1 and CDR2 from the germline V gene are LNHDA and SQIVND (reference sequence).

This clonotype was picked up a small number of times. This rearrangement joins TRBV7-2 to TRBJ2-2; tentatively, D is TRBD1 (5 bases). This CDR3 is 14 amino acids long. Trimming stripped 5 bases from V and 10 bases from J, with 17 bases between. CDR1 is SGHTA, CDR2 FQGNSA, per germline. This chain's CDR3 is CASSPLGQGAELFF. As DNA, the CDR3 is TGTGCCAGCAGCCCTCTGGGTCAGGGTGCGGAGCTGTTTTTT.

The J gene is TRBJ1-1, the V gene TRBV28, with no clear D. The germline V and J ends were trimmed by 6 bases and 5 bases, with 16 bases remaining between them. CDR1 MDHEN and CDR2 SYDVKM come from the germline V gene. The CDR3 covers 14 residues. This CDR3 reads CASSSRRRRTEAFF. The CDR3 DNA reads as TGTGCCAGCAGCTCCAGACGGAGGAGAACTGAAGCTTTCTTT. Full variable domain (missing parts from reference TRBV28 and TRBJ1-1): DVKVTQSSRYLVKRTGEKVFLECVQDMDHENMFWYRQDPGLGLRLIYFSYDVKMKEKGDIPEGYSVSREKKERFSLILESASTNQTSMYLCASSSRRRRTEAFFGQGTRLTVV.

This clonotype was picked up a small number of times. This chain uses TRBV6-5 with TRBJ1-6, with D hard to call. The CDR3 runs to 16 residues. The germline V gene has CDR1 MNHEY and CDR2 SVGAGI. V was clipped by 0 bases and J by 6 bases, with 12 bases between them. The chain's CDR3 is CASSYSMVAANSPLHF. The CDR3 region has the DNA TGTGCCAGCAGTTACTCGATGGTCGCAGCTAATTCACCCCTCCACTTT.

This chain uses TRBV5-1 with TRBJ1-5; TRBD1 agrees at 10 bases. The CDR3 extends over 17 amino acids. J was trimmed by 1 base and V by 4 bases; bases with no gene match: 8. Germline V gene sequence: CDR1 SGHRS, CDR2 YFSETQ. CDR3 loop: CASSPGTGERSNQPQHF. The CDR3 region has the DNA TGCGCCAGCAGCCCTGGGACAGGGGAGAGAAGCAATCAGCCCCAGCATTTT.

In this sample, this clonotype turned up many times. V and J are TRBV5-1 and TRBJ1-4; tentative D call: TRBD1 (5 bases). The germline V gene encodes CDR1 SGHRS and CDR2 YFSETQ. Deletions cut 3 bases from V and 1 base from J, with 7 bases between. The CDR3 extends over 14 amino acids. In nucleotides, the CDR3 is TGCGCCAGCAGCTCGGACATAACTAATGAAAAACTGTTTTTT. Amino acid sequence: CASSSDITNEKLFF.

This clonotype was picked up a small number of times. The chain has TRBV11-2 and TRBJ1-1, with D uncertain. CDR1 and CDR2 (germline): SGHAT, FQNNGV. This CDR3 comprises 14 residues. Trimming took off 5 bases at V and 4 bases at J, with 14 bases between the two ends. CDR3 sequence (DNA): TGTGCCAGCAGCCATAATAAGTGGAGCACTGAAGCTTTCTTT. It codes for CASSHNKWSTEAFF.

This clonotype came up a few times. The chain carries TRBV4-3 and TRBJ2-2, with 9 nucleotides matching TRBD2. V dropped 3 bases and J dropped 2; count of bases not matched to a gene: 13. CDR3 size: 19 residues. The germline gives CDR1 LGHNA, CDR2 YSLEER. The CDR3 DNA sequence: TGCGCCAGCAGCCAGGAACCGAGGCGGACTAGCGACAACACCGGGGAGCTGTTTTTT. Encoded protein: CASSQEPRRTSDNTGELFF.

The sample holds a few counts of this clonotype. This rearrangement joins TRBV7-6 to TRBJ2-6; TRBD2 is a possible D gene (5 bases). The germline V and J ends were trimmed by 5 bases and 0 bases, with 8 bases remaining between them. The CDR3 has 15 residues. CDR1 SGHVS and CDR2 FNYEAQ come from the germline V gene. The CDR3: CASSADFSGANVLTF. CDR3 DNA: TGTGCCAGCAGCGCGGACTTCTCTGGGGCCAACGTCCTGACTTTC.

The V gene is TRBV18, the J gene TRBJ1-2; 7 bases map to TRBD1. Unmatched junction bases numbered 8, after V lost 10 bases and J lost 3 bases. Germline lookup yields CDR1 KGHSH and CDR2 LQKENI. The CDR3 is 13 amino acids. The CDR3 region has the DNA TGTGCCATGAGTCGACAGGGAGACTATGGCTACACCTTC. This gives the protein CAMSRQGDYGYTF.